The 20 T cell receptor beta chains below all came from one sample that was sequenced in a study of T cell responses to AZD1222 COVID-19 vaccine. Profiled with immunoSEQ multiplex PCR; TCRdb holds only in-frame clones, not every one. The table has 90,000 to 150,000 clones, about 85% seen once; the top ten hold about 2.4%. Sequencing used peripheral blood, obtained on day 0 of AZD1222 vaccination. The receptors stem from an adult in good health.

The chain links TRBV4-2 to TRBJ2-1; 7 positions agree with TRBD2. Germline CDR1 LGHNA, CDR2 YNFKEQ. This CDR3 has 16 residues. The V and J ends lost 4 bases and 7 bases, in that order; junction bases with no gene match: 13. The CDR3 DNA follows: TGTGCCAGCAGCCCCTACGCGGGAGAACTCGGGAATGAGCAGTTCTTC. It encodes CASSPYAGELGNEQFF.

This rearrangement joins TRBV7-8 to TRBJ1-4; D gene unclear. The CDR3 length is 14 residues. V gave up 5 bases and J gave up 2 bases, with 9 bases separating them. Germline V gives CDR1 SGHVS, CDR2 FQNEAQ. Here the CDR3 DNA reads TGTGCCAGCAGCCCACGACCTACTAATGAAAAACTGTTTTTT. Its translation: CASSPRPTNEKLFF.

V usage is TRBV6-5 and J usage is TRBJ1-1; 8 bases are shared with TRBD1. V lost 7 bases to trimming and J lost 5 bases; unmatched junction nucleotides: 3. This CDR3 has 12 residues. Germline-derived CDR1 and CDR2 are MNHEY and SVGAGI. The CDR3 loop is CASKTGGTEAFF. The CDR3 region has the DNA TGTGCCAGCAAAACAGGGGGTACTGAAGCTTTCTTT.

Points on this clone: An end of the junction differs from the germline gene, which may be a read error. The J gene is TRBJ2-2, the V gene TRBV7-7; 13 nucleotides agree with TRBD2. CDR1 and CDR2 (germline): SSHAT, FNYEAQ (reference sequence). The CDR3 covers 20 residues. CDR3 nucleotide sequence: TGTGCTAGCAGCTCAACCGGCGGGACTAGCGGGAACGCGAACACCGGGGAGCTGTTTTTT. Translated: CASSSTGGTSGNANTGELFF.

The rearrangement links TRBV2 to TRBJ2-4; a possible D gene is TRBD1 (6 bases). CDR1 and CDR2 (germline): SNHLY, FYNNEI. The CDR3 has 15 amino acids. Trimming took off 5 bases at V and 8 bases at J, with 19 bases between the two ends. CDR3 sequence: CASSLRGNEVDIQYF. The CDR3, as DNA: TGTGCCAGCAGTCTCAGGGGTAACGAGGTGGACATTCAGTACTTC.

The V and J genes are TRBV7-8 and TRBJ1-1, with a weak D call TRBD1 (6 bases). The V gene's germline CDR1 is SGHVS and CDR2 FQNEAQ. The CDR3 runs 13 residues. V lost 5 bases and J 3 bases, leaving 10 bases between the germline ends. CDR3 in amino acids: CASSQDSHTEAFF. CDR3 sequence (DNA): TGTGCCAGCAGCCAGGACAGCCACACTGAAGCTTTCTTT.

The chain couples TRBV28 to TRBJ2-1; D is perhaps TRBD1 (6 bases). The length of the CDR3 is 15 residues. Trimming removed 8 bases from V and 8 bases from J, with 22 bases in between. Germline V gene sequence: CDR1 MDHEN, CDR2 SYDVKM. The CDR3 DNA sequence: TGTGCCAGCGGTGACACAGGGCAGGGAAGATATGAGCAGTTCTTC. This translates into CASGDTGQGRYEQFF.

The chain carries TRBV28 and TRBJ2-6, with no clear D. Trimming took 10 bases from V and 2 from J, leaving 12 bases between them. CDR1 and CDR2 from the germline V gene are MDHEN and SYDVKM. CDR3 size: 14 residues. DNA for the CDR3: TGTGCCATTCCTGACCGGGCTGGGGCCAACGTCCTGACTTTC. It is translated as CAIPDRAGANVLTF.

This rearrangement joins TRBV19 to TRBJ2-2, with a tentative D call TRBD2 (6 bases). The CDR3 is 18 amino acids. The V gene lost 5 bases and the J gene lost 6 bases, with 25 bases spanning the gap. The germline gives CDR1 LNHDA, CDR2 SQIVND (reference sequence). The CDR3 region is CASSSRGTSLSGPGELFF. The DNA for the CDR3 is TGTGCCAGTAGTTCACGGGGGACCTCTCTGAGCGGACCCGGGGAGCTGTTTTTT.

The CDR3 loop is CASSILAGVEQYF. DNA of the CDR3: TGTGCCAGTAGTATACTAGCGGGAGTCGAGCAGTACTTC. The rearrangement links TRBV19 to TRBJ2-7, with TRBD2 matching 10 bases. CDR1 and CDR2 from the germline V gene are LNHDA and SQIVND (reference sequence). CDR3 length: 13 amino acids. Trimming at V came to 2 bases and at J to 6 bases, leaving 1 base not matched to a gene.

The chain uses TRBV10-3 and TRBJ2-1; no clear D. The CDR3 is 11 amino acids. V gave up 2 bases and J gave up 8 bases, with 4 bases separating them. From germline, CDR1 is ENHRY and CDR2 SYGVKD. CDR3 residues: CAISEVDEQFF. DNA of the CDR3: TGTGCCATCAGTGAGGTCGATGAGCAGTTCTTC.

The rearrangement uses TRBV19 and TRBJ2-7; 8 nucleotides align to TRBD1. Germline assignment: CDR1 LNHDA and CDR2 SQIVND (reference sequence). J gave up 6 bases and V 5 bases, and 3 bases lay outside the gene matches. This CDR3 has 12 residues. The CDR3 DNA follows: TGTGCCAGTAGTCAGACAGGGGTCGAGCAGTACTTC. Translated, it gives CASSQTGVEQYF. The whole variable domain, remainder taken from reference TRBV19 and TRBJ2-7, is DGGITQSPKYLFRKEGQNVTLSCEQNLNHDAMYWYRQDPGQGLRLIYYSQIVNDFQKGDIAEGYSVSREKKESFPLTVTSAQKNPTAFYLCASSQTGVEQYFGPGTRLTVT.

This clone was counted a single time. The chain uses TRBV5-1 and TRBJ1-1; D gene ambiguous. This CDR3 is built from 13 residues. CDR1 and CDR2 from the germline V gene are SGHRS and YFSETQ. V gave up 1 base and J gave up 1 base, with 5 bases separating them. The chain's CDR3 is CASSLTANTEAFF. CDR3 nucleotide sequence: TGCGCCAGCAGCTTGACAGCGAACACTGAAGCTTTCTTT.

This chain uses TRBV5-1 with TRBJ1-1; tentatively, D is TRBD1 (5 bases). With 4 bases removed from V and 1 base from J, the gap between germline ends came to 17 bases. The CDR3 sequence is 16 residues long. CDR1 and CDR2 from the germline V gene are SGHRS and YFSETQ. DNA for the CDR3: TGCGCCAGCAGCCTTAACGCGGGACTTAAGAACACTGAAGCTTTCTTT. Translation: CASSLNAGLKNTEAFF.

The chain has TRBV19 and TRBJ2-7, with TRBD1 matching over 10 bases. Germline loops: CDR1 LNHDA, CDR2 SQIVND (reference sequence). V lost 4 bases, J lost 1 base, and 1 base stayed unmatched. CDR3 length: 14 residues. CDR3 nucleotide sequence: TGTGCCAGTAGTACGGACAGGGGGTCCTACGAGCAGTACTTC. It codes for CASSTDRGSYEQYF.

On this clone: This CDR3 is also generated by other DNA sequences in the sample. J is TRBJ1-6 and V is TRBV6-4; D not certain. The length of the CDR3 is 14 residues. Trimming took 2 bases from V and 4 from J, leaving 6 bases between them. CDR1 and CDR2 from the germline V gene are MRHNA and SNTAGT. The CDR3 protein is CASSDRPYNSPLHF. The CDR3 nucleotides read TGTGCCAGCAGTGACAGACCTTATAATTCACCCCTCCACTTT.

The chain is built from TRBV7-3 and TRBJ2-1; a weak D match, TRBD2 (5 bases). This CDR3 has 14 residues. CDR1 and CDR2 (germline): SGHTA, FQGTGA. V lost 5 bases, J lost 7 bases, and 15 bases lay in between. The CDR3 sequence: CASSPGLPGNEQFF. CDR3 bases: TGTGCCAGCAGCCCCGGTCTACCGGGAAATGAGCAGTTCTTC. The full variable domain, in which reference TRBV7-3 and TRBJ2-1 provide the parts outside the CDR3, is GAGVSQTPSNKVTEKGKYVELRCDPISGHTALYWYRQSLGQGPEFLIYFQGTGAADDSGLPNDRFFAVRPEGSVSTLKIQRTERGDSAVYLCASSPGLPGNEQFFGPGTRLTVL.

This clone has just a few counts. The genes are TRBV24-1 and TRBJ1-1, with 8 bases that match TRBD1. Trimming cost V 5 bases and J 2 bases; bases outside gene matches: 6. The CDR3 has 15 amino acids. The V gene's germline CDR1 is KGHDR and CDR2 SFDVKD. CDR3 DNA: TGTGCCACCAGTGCCCGGACAGGGCGAAACACTGAAGCTTTCTTT. Its translation is CATSARTGRNTEAFF.

This clone was detected only a few times. The gene calls are TRBV5-4 and TRBJ2-7; 9 positions match TRBD2. V lost 4 bases, J lost 7 bases, and 9 bases stayed unmatched. Germline V CDR1 and CDR2: SGHNT, YYREEE (reference sequence). This CDR3 comprises 14 residues. The CDR3 sequence: CASSPARSGREQYF. CDR3 in DNA: TGTGCCAGCAGCCCCGCCCGGAGCGGGAGGGAGCAGTACTTC.

The CDR3 DNA sequence: TGTGCCAGCAGCGCGCAAAGTAGGACTAGCGGGAGCCCTCGGTCCAATGAGCAGTTCTTC. Translation: CASSAQSRTSGSPRSNEQFF. The chain recombines TRBV21-1 with TRBJ2-1; no DNA check was done on the table's D call, TRBD2. TRBV21-1 is annotated as a pseudogene. This CDR3 is 20 amino acids long.